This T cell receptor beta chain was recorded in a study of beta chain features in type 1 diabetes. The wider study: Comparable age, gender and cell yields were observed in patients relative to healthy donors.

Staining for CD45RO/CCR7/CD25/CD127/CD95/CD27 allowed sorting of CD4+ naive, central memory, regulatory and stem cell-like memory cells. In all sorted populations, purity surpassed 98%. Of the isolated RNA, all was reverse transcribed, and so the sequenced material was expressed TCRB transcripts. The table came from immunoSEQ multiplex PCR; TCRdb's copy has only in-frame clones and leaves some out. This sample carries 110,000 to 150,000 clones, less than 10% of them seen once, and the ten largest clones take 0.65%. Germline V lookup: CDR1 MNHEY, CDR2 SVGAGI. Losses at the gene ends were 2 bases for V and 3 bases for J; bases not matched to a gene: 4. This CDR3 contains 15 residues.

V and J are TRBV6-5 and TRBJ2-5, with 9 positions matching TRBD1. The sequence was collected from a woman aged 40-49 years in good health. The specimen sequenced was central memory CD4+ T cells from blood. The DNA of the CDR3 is TGTGCCAGCAGTTACAGCGGGACAGGGAAAGAGACCCAGTACTTC. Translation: CASSYSGTGKETQYF.